Sequencing of this T cell receptor (beta chain) was carried out in a study of blood T cell repertoires in COVID-19. The overall study: Acute-phase and convalescent COVID-19 samples originated in the United States, Italy and Spain. Sources were T cells, B-cell-depleted T cells, or PBMCs; the material itself was cDNA or gDNA.

Per the original methods: The authors estimated nucleated cell counts from reference gene primer amplification. Sequencing was performed with immunoSEQ multiplex PCR; in TCRdb, only in-frame clones are kept and a portion is missing. The V and J calls and clone size are taken from that table; D and trimming were inferred from the DNA. The sample contains around 220,000 clones, 80% to 90% of which appear only once. V trimming: 3 bases; J trimming: 8 bases; junction bases outside the gene matches: 7. There are 17 residues in the CDR3. CDR1 is KGHSH, CDR2 LQKENI, per germline. This rearrangement joins TRBV18 to TRBJ2-1; 16 positions match TRBD2. The clonotype was recovered from a man between 18 and 29 years old with active or convalescent COVID-19. Specimen: peripheral blood. Here the CDR3 reads CASSPGTSGRDVDEQFF. In DNA form, the CDR3 reads TGTGCCAGCTCACCGGGGACTAGCGGGAGGGACGTGGATGAGCAGTTCTTC.